Listed here are 29 T cell receptor beta chains from one sample, sequenced in a study of T cell responses to AZD1222 COVID-19 vaccine. The assay was immunoSEQ multiplex PCR, and TCRdb's table has in-frame clones only and misses some. The sample contains fewer than 150,000 clones, 90% of which appear only once. Sequencing used peripheral blood, obtained on day 0 of AZD1222 vaccination. The receptors here all came from an adult in good health.

The rearrangement uses TRBV9 and TRBJ1-1; perhaps TRBD1 as D (5 bases). Trimming removed 4 bases from V and 4 bases from J, with 17 bases in between. Germline CDR1 and CDR2: SGDLS and YYNGEE. There are 15 residues in the CDR3. The CDR3 DNA reads as TGTGCCAGCAGCCCCGATCGGGGACGGTTCACTGAAGCTTTCTTT. It codes for CASSPDRGRFTEAFF.

This chain uses TRBV14 with TRBJ2-5, with 8 positions matching TRBD1. The germline gives CDR1 SGHDN, CDR2 FVKESK. CDR3 size: 14 residues. With 2 bases clipped from V and 4 bases from J, the junction kept 3 bases outside the gene matches. The CDR3 DNA reads as TGTGCCAGCAGCCAAACAGGGGGTCGAGAGACCCAGTACTTC. Translating it yields CASSQTGGRETQYF.

The chain combines TRBV4-1 with TRBJ2-1; 9 bases line up with TRBD1. Germline CDR1 reads MGHRA; CDR2 reads YSYEKL. V shed 4 bases, J shed 3 bases, and the junction held 4 bases outside the gene matches. The CDR3 contains 15 residues. The CDR3 nucleotides are TGCGCCAGCAGCCCTGGGACAGGGATCTACAATGAGCAGTTCTTC. It codes for CASSPGTGIYNEQFF.

This sequence joins TRBV9 and TRBJ1-2; TRBD1 aligns across 9 bases. The germline CDR1 and CDR2 sequences are SGDLS and YYNGEE. The CDR3 spans 17 residues. The ends lost 2 bases at V and 7 bases at J; junction bases unmatched: 15. CDR3 residues: CASSVETGGASSAGYTF. The CDR3 region has the DNA TGTGCCAGCAGCGTGGAAACAGGGGGCGCTTCTTCTGCTGGCTACACCTTC. Drawing the rest from reference TRBV9 and TRBJ1-2, the complete variable domain is DSGVTQTPKHLITATGQRVTLRCSPRSGDLSVYWYQQSLDQGLQFLIQYYNGEERAKGNILERFSAQQFPDLHSELNLSSLELGDSALYFCASSVETGGASSAGYTFGSGTRLTVV.

The J gene is TRBJ2-5, the V gene TRBV7-2, with 7 bases lining up with TRBD1. CDR1 is SGHTA, CDR2 FQGNSA, per germline. This CDR3 spans 14 amino acids. The V and J ends lost 6 bases and 3 bases, in that order; junction bases with no gene match: 7. The DNA of the CDR3 is TGTGCCAGCAGAACAGGGGTCGGCGAAGAGACCCAGTACTTC. It encodes CASRTGVGEETQYF.

This clone was counted only a few times. The chain has TRBV7-9 and TRBJ2-1; 8 nucleotides align to TRBD1. The CDR3 sequence is 15 residues long. With V trimmed by 7 bases and J by 1 base, 6 bases remained unmatched. Germline V gene sequence: CDR1 SEHNR, CDR2 FQNEAQ (reference sequence). This chain's CDR3 is CASKGWDRSYNEQFF. CDR3 DNA: TGTGCCAGCAAGGGATGGGACAGGTCCTACAATGAGCAGTTCTTC.

V is TRBV6-6 and J is TRBJ2-1, with D possibly matching TRBD2 (6 bases). V lost 6 bases and J lost 9, with 24 bases in between. This CDR3 has 16 residues. Germline V gives CDR1 MNHNY, CDR2 SVGAGI (reference sequence). CDR3 DNA sequence: TGTGCCAGCAGCTTTTCGGGACTGGGGCGTGGGACTGAGCAGTTCTTC. This codes for CASSFSGLGRGTEQFF.

This clone was seen just once. The J gene is TRBJ2-1, the V gene TRBV27; 9 nucleotides align to TRBD1. CDR1 is MNHEY and CDR2 is SMNVEV in the germline V gene (reference sequence). CDR3 length: 13 residues. The trim removed 6 bases at V and 9 bases at J, leaving 6 bases unmatched. CDR3 protein: CASSWETGGEQFF. As DNA, the CDR3 is TGTGCCAGCAGCTGGGAGACAGGGGGTGAGCAGTTCTTC.

The chain carries TRBV27 and TRBJ2-3; tentatively, D is TRBD1 (6 bases). Germline V CDR1 and CDR2: MNHEY, SMNVEV (reference sequence). V shed 8 bases and J shed 5 bases, with 11 bases lying between them. There are 12 residues in the CDR3. For the CDR3, the DNA is TGTGCCAGCGGAAGGACAGAAGATACGCAGTATTTT. Translating it yields CASGRTEDTQYF.

Here the CDR3 reads CASSLVGAGGPTDTQYF. The CDR3 region has the DNA TGTGCCAGCAGCTTAGTCGGCGCGGGAGGGCCTACAGATACGCAGTATTTT. This chain joins TRBV7-2 and TRBJ2-3, with 9 positions matching TRBD2. The CDR3 spans 17 residues. CDR1 is SGHTA, CDR2 FQGNSA, per germline. The V gene end was trimmed by 1 base and the J gene end by 3 bases; junction bases not matched to a gene: 8.

The chain joins TRBV20-1 to TRBJ2-1; unclear D gene. CDR1 and CDR2 (germline): DFQATT, SNEGSKA (reference sequence). The CDR3 is made up of 13 amino acids. V was trimmed by 3 bases and J by 5 bases, leaving 11 bases between them. CDR3 sequence (DNA): TGCAGTGCTAGTGTACACCACAACAATGAGCAGTTCTTC. It encodes CSASVHHNNEQFF.

This chain links TRBV7-2 with TRBJ2-1; D remains ambiguous. Deletions cut 1 base from V and 6 bases from J, with 13 bases between. Germline V CDR1 and CDR2: SGHTA, FQGNSA. CDR3 length: 15 residues. As DNA, the CDR3 is TGTGCCAGCAGCTTAGTGGGCCCCGCAGCCAATGAGCAGTTCTTC. Its translation: CASSLVGPAANEQFF.

J is TRBJ1-1 and V is TRBV6-6; D is unresolved. Trimming removed 5 bases at V and 0 bases at J, with 7 bases between. This CDR3 contains 13 residues. From germline, CDR1 is MNHNY and CDR2 SVGAGI (reference sequence). CDR3 sequence: CASSLDVNTEAFF. CDR3 nucleotide sequence: TGTGCCAGCAGTCTTGATGTGAACACTGAAGCTTTCTTT.

The V gene is TRBV11-2, the J gene TRBJ1-6; D might be TRBD1 (6 bases). CDR1 is SGHAT, CDR2 FQNNGV, per germline. The CDR3 spans 15 residues. The ends were cut back, 3 bases at V and 7 bases at J, with 13 bases in the middle. Here the CDR3 DNA reads TGTGCCAGCAGCTTTCAGGACAGCATCAATTCACCCCTCCACTTT. This codes for CASSFQDSINSPLHF.

V gene TRBV29-1 combines with J gene TRBJ1-2; D possibly corresponds to TRBD1 (5 bases). The germline gives CDR1 SQVTM, CDR2 ANQGSEA. This CDR3 is 13 amino acids long. V dropped 2 bases and J dropped 4 bases, with 11 bases sitting between them. The CDR3 here is CSVERGSSYGYTF. The CDR3 coding sequence is TGCAGCGTTGAAAGGGGTAGTTCCTATGGCTACACCTTC.

This chain joins TRBV6-1 and TRBJ1-2; a possible D gene is TRBD1 (5 bases). Trimming removed 7 bases at V and 7 bases at J, with 13 bases between. Germline V lookup: CDR1 MNHNS, CDR2 SASEGT. The CDR3 has 12 amino acids. CDR3 in amino acids: CASTDSQGGYTF. Written as DNA, the CDR3 is TGTGCCAGCACCGATAGTCAGGGTGGCTACACCTTC.

The V and J genes are TRBV3-1 (or the pseudogene TRBV3-2) and TRBJ1-1, with D unresolved. The CDR3 contains 12 residues. The germline V gene encodes CDR1 LGHDT and CDR2 YNNKEL (reference sequence). The V end was cut by 3 bases, the J end by 4 bases, with 6 bases between. CDR3 region: CASSQGSTEAFF. The CDR3, as DNA: TGTGCCAGCAGCCAGGGAAGCACTGAAGCTTTCTTT.

This chain connects TRBV2 to TRBJ2-7; a weak D match, TRBD1 (5 bases). Germline loops: CDR1 SNHLY, CDR2 FYNNEI. The length of the CDR3 is 15 residues. Trimming left V 6 bases short and J 1 base short, with 16 bases between. CDR3: CASSIGHPLSYEQYF. In nucleotides, the CDR3 is TGTGCCAGCAGCATCGGACATCCACTTTCCTACGAGCAGTACTTC.

The CDR3 protein is CAGGDSYEQYF. The DNA of the CDR3 is TGCGCCGGGGGGGATTCCTACGAGCAGTACTTC. This chain uses TRBV5-1 with TRBJ2-7, with 7 positions matching TRBD2. CDR3 length equals 11 residues. The germline V gene has CDR1 SGHRS and CDR2 YFSETQ. The junction had 2 bases not matched to a gene; V was cut back by 10 bases and J by 1 base.

V usage is TRBV6-5 and J usage is TRBJ1-2, with D hard to call. Trimming stripped 0 bases from V and 6 bases from J, with 17 bases between. This CDR3 comprises 16 residues. Germline V gene data show CDR1 as MNHEY and CDR2 as SVGAGI. DNA for the CDR3: TGTGCCAGCAGTTACTCGGTCTTCCCAGGTCCGGATGGCTACACCTTC. It translates to CASSYSVFPGPDGYTF.

The chain couples TRBV2 to TRBJ2-7; TRBD1 matches 12 bases. Germline lookup yields CDR1 SNHLY and CDR2 FYNNEI. This CDR3 region has 15 residues. Unmatched junction bases numbered 3, after V lost 3 bases and J lost 3 bases. The CDR3 sequence is CASSEGQGAIYEQYF. The CDR3 DNA follows: TGTGCCAGCAGTGAGGGACAGGGGGCGATCTACGAGCAGTACTTC.

V usage is TRBV5-5 and J usage is TRBJ2-3; TRBD2 matches 7 bases. This CDR3 contains 16 residues. The V gene's germline CDR1 is SGHKS and CDR2 YYEKEE (reference sequence). V shed 1 base and J 1 base; nucleotides not matched to a gene: 6. In DNA, the CDR3 is TGTGCCAGCAGCTTGCTGGGCCGGGGGGGCACAGATACGCAGTATTTT. Its protein product is CASSLLGRGGTDTQYF.

The chain joins TRBV9 to TRBJ2-3, with 13 bases that match TRBD2. The CDR3 covers 16 residues. The germline V gene has CDR1 SGDLS and CDR2 YYNGEE. The ends lost 4 bases at V and 4 bases at J; junction bases unmatched: 6. The CDR3 DNA reads TGTGCCAGCAGCCCAAGACTAGCGGGAGGCCCAGATACGCAGTATTTT. Its protein is CASSPRLAGGPDTQYF.

The rearrangement joins TRBV7-2 to TRBJ1-1; a weak D match, TRBD1 (5 bases). Per germline, CDR1 SGHTA and CDR2 FQGNSA. V was shortened by 3 bases and J by 0 bases, with 14 bases between the two germline ends. CDR3 size: 16 residues. The CDR3 region is CASSLSSGTVNTEAFF. The DNA for the CDR3 is TGTGCCAGCAGCTTGTCCTCCGGGACGGTGAACACTGAAGCTTTCTTT.

This chain connects TRBV9 to TRBJ1-4, with D possibly matching TRBD1 (6 bases). V lost 1 base to trimming and J lost 4 bases, with 11 bases between them. CDR1 is SGDLS, CDR2 YYNGEE, per germline. The CDR3 is 15 amino acids. CDR3 in DNA: TGTGCCAGCAGCGTATCCGGGACAAATAATGAAAAACTGTTTTTT. The encoded protein is CASSVSGTNNEKLFF.

The rearrangement links TRBV18 to TRBJ2-2, with D perhaps TRBD2 (6 bases). Germline loops: CDR1 KGHSH, CDR2 LQKENI. The CDR3 consists of 15 residues. V dropped 3 bases and J dropped 6 bases, with 14 bases sitting between them. The CDR3 sequence: CASSPLTGDAGELFF. CDR3 coding DNA: TGTGCCAGCTCACCCCTGACGGGGGACGCCGGGGAGCTGTTTTTT. Combining the CDR3 with reference TRBV18 and TRBJ2-2 gives the whole variable domain NAGVMQNPRHLVRRRGQEARLRCSPMKGHSHVYWYRQLPEEGLKFMVYLQKENIIDESGMPKERFSAEFPKEGPSILRIQQVVRGDSAAYFCASSPLTGDAGELFFGEGSRLTVL.

The J gene is TRBJ1-1, the V gene TRBV24-1; D might be TRBD1 (5 bases). CDR1 is KGHDR, CDR2 SFDVKD, per germline. The CDR3 totals 12 residues. Trimming removed 11 bases from V and 3 bases from J, with 12 bases in between. CDR3 residues: CANPGPDTEAFF. DNA for the CDR3: TGTGCCAATCCGGGGCCGGACACTGAAGCTTTCTTT.

This clone rates as medium-sized. The genes are TRBV19 and TRBJ1-1, with D unclear. The V end lost 3 bases, the J end lost 10 bases, and 15 bases lay between the germline ends. The germline V gene encodes CDR1 LNHDA and CDR2 SQIVND (reference sequence). The length of the CDR3 is 13 residues. In nucleotides, the CDR3 is TGTGCCAGTAGTATCGGTCTCGGGGTCGGAGCTTTCTTT. It yields the protein CASSIGLGVGAFF.

This clone was counted a single time. The V and J genes are TRBV19 and TRBJ1-4; a weak D match, TRBD1 (5 bases). This CDR3 is 15 amino acids long. Germline CDR1 reads LNHDA; CDR2 reads SQIVND (reference sequence). V lost 5 bases and J 3 bases, leaving 13 bases between the germline ends. CDR3 DNA sequence: TGTGCCAGTAGTTTGGAGGGGAAGGCTAATGAAAAACTGTTTTTT. Translating gives CASSLEGKANEKLFF.